Listed below are T cell receptor beta chains from one sample, sequenced in a study of blood T cell repertoires in COVID-19. Sequencing was performed with immunoSEQ multiplex PCR; in TCRdb, only in-frame clones are kept and a portion is missing. The sample has approximately 170,000 clones, over 90% seen once. Sequencing was done on a sample of peripheral blood. Every receptor here comes from an older woman with COVID-19, enrolled during active disease. Each CDR3 is given with its conserved first and last residue. D genes are given only for firm matches. Not all rows give a size; the values are once, few, many and, for expanded clones, a class.

TRBJ2-2	NA	NA	TRBV18	TGTGCCAGCTCACCCGGGTCTGGCGACCTCGGGGAGCTGTTTTTT	CASSPGSGDLGELFF
TRBJ1-2	NA	NA	TRBV6-6	TGTGCCAGCAGTTCGCGGAATGCCTGGGGCTACACCTTC	CASSSRNAWGYTF
TRBJ1-3	NA	TRBD1	TRBV29-1	TGCAGCGTTGCTGCGACAGGGGGAAACACCATATATTTT	CSVAATGGNTIYF
TRBJ1-1	NA	NA	TRBV5-1	TGCGCCAGCAGCTCACAGGCTGACACTGAAGCTTTCTTT	CASSSQADTEAFF
TRBJ1-1	NA	NA	TRBV6-5	TGTGCCAGCAGTCCGGGTGGCGGCACTGAAGCTTTCTTT	CASSPGGGTEAFF
TRBJ2-2	NA	TRBD2	TRBV4-3	TGCGCCAGCAGCCCCCTTGGACTAGCGGGGGGCCTCACCGGGGAGCTGTTTTTT	CASSPLGLAGGLTGELFF
TRBJ1-3	NA	TRBD1	TRBV11-2	TGTGCCAGCAGCCCCCTGGGACAGGGGGCAGCTGGAAACACCATATATTTT	CASSPLGQGAAGNTIYF
TRBJ2-1	once	TRBD2	TRBV5-4	TGTGCCAGCAGCTTTGTTATCGGGGGGGCTAATGAGCAGTTCTTC	CASSFVIGGANEQFF
TRBJ1-2	NA	NA	TRBV12-3/TRBV12-4	TGTGCCAGCAGTTTGAGAAGGGGCAATGGCTACACCTTC	CASSLRRGNGYTF
TRBJ1-3	NA	NA	TRBV18	TGTGCCAGCTCACCACGGCCAGGGTACCCAAGAAACACCATATATTTT	CASSPRPGYPRNTIYF
TRBJ2-5	NA	NA	TRBV11-2	TGTGCCAGCAGCTTCGGGACAATGTTTCAAGAGACCCAGTACTTC	CASSFGTMFQETQYF
TRBJ1-5	once	NA	TRBV7-2	TGTGCCAGCAGCATACGGAGCAATCAGCCCCAGCATTTT	CASSIRSNQPQHF
TRBJ1-1	NA	NA	TRBV7-8	TGTGCCAGCAGCTTAGTCGTGGTAGAGGCCTGGAACACTGAAGCTTTCTTT	CASSLVVVEAWNTEAFF
TRBJ1-1	NA	NA	TRBV9	TGTGCCAGCAGCGTAGTATCGTCGGCGGGCACTGAAGCTTTCTTT	CASSVVSSAGTEAFF
TRBJ2-1	NA	TRBD2	TRBV7-9	TGTGCCAGCAGCCCTCCGGGGGGCAATGAGCAGTTCTTC	CASSPPGGNEQFF
TRBJ2-2	NA	TRBD1	TRBV9	TGTGCCAGCAGCGTAGGTTCGGGACAGGGGGGGCCCGGGGAGCTGTTTTTT	CASSVGSGQGGPGELFF
TRBJ2-7	NA	NA	TRBV10-3	TGTGCCTCCGAAGACGGCGGGGGCCCGTACGAGCAGTACTTC	CASEDGGGPYEQYF
TRBJ2-5	NA	TRBD2	TRBV2	TGTGCCAGCAGACGAGTAGCGGGGGGAAGTCTAGAGACCCAGTACTTC	CASRRVAGGSLETQYF
TRBJ1-1	NA	NA	TRBV27	TGTGCCAGCAGGTCGCATGGGCCGAACACTGAAGCTTTCTTT	CASRSHGPNTEAFF
TRBJ2-7	NA	TRBD2	TRBV4-1	TGCGCCAGCAGCCCCTTGACGCTAGCGGGGAGGTACGAGCAGTACTTC	CASSPLTLAGRYEQYF
TRBJ1-3	few	NA	TRBV11-2	TGTGCCAGCAGCTTCCCCGTAACTCCAAACACCATATATTTT	CASSFPVTPNTIYF
TRBJ1-5	NA	TRBD1	TRBV10-3	TGTGCCATCAGTGAGTCAGGGTCAGGGGGACAGCCCCAGCATTTT	CAISESGSGGQPQHF
TRBJ2-2	NA	NA	TRBV11-2	TGTGCCAGCAGCCTAGGGGTAGCCACCGGGGAGCTGTTTTTT	CASSLGVATGELFF
TRBJ2-5	NA	NA	TRBV7-2	TGTGCCAGCAGCTTGCAGCGGTCCCAAGAGACCCAGTACTTC	CASSLQRSQETQYF
TRBJ2-1	NA	TRBD2	TRBV7-3	TGTGCCAGCAGCCTAGGAGATAGCGGGGGGGTTGGCAATGAGCAGTTCTTC	CASSLGDSGGVGNEQFF
TRBJ2-3	NA	TRBD2	TRBV9	TGTGCCAGCAGCGACCCGGGGAGCGGGGGGGCCACAGATACGCAGTATTTT	CASSDPGSGGATDTQYF
TRBJ1-2	NA	NA	TRBV29-1	TGCAGCGTTGAATCGCAGGGGCCTAACTATGGCTACACCTTC	CSVESQGPNYGYTF
TRBJ1-5	NA	TRBD1	TRBV6-5	TGTGCCAGCAGTTACGACAGGGGGCGAGGCGATCAGCCCCAGCATTTT	CASSYDRGRGDQPQHF
TRBJ2-7	NA	NA	TRBV30	TGTGCCTGGACACAGCTTACCTACGAGCAGTACTTC	CAWTQLTYEQYF
TRBJ1-1	NA	NA	TRBV6-5	TGTGCCAGCAGTTACTCGATGGGGGGGGCTGATGACGCTTTCTTT	CASSYSMGGADDAFF
TRBJ2-4	NA	TRBD1	TRBV27	TGTGCCAGCAGTTTTCGACAGGGTTCCAAAAACATTCAGTACTTC	CASSFRQGSKNIQYF
TRBJ1-2	NA	TRBD1	TRBV3-1/TRBV3-2	TGTGCCAGCAGCCTCGACAGGGGATCCGGCTACACCTTC	CASSLDRGSGYTF
TRBJ2-4	NA	TRBD2	TRBV2	TGTGCCAGCAGAGGAGCCGGGACTAGCGGGGGTTCATGGAACATTCAGTACTTC	CASRGAGTSGGSWNIQYF
TRBJ2-7	NA	NA	TRBV6-5	TGTGCCAGCAGCCTAGGGGTCAACGAGCAGTACTTC	CASSLGVNEQYF
TRBJ1-5	NA	TRBD1	TRBV5-4	TGTGCCAGCAGCTCGGACAGGGTGGGACAGCCCCAGCATTTT	CASSSDRVGQPQHF
TRBJ1-5	NA	NA	TRBV6-2/TRBV6-3	TGTGCCAGCAGTTACGACTACCGGGATCTACTAAATAGCAATCAGCCCCAGCATTTT	CASSYDYRDLLNSNQPQHF
TRBJ1-3	NA	NA	TRBV7-9	TGTGCCAGCAGCGAGGGACACCCGGGCTACTCTGGAAACACCATATATTTT	CASSEGHPGYSGNTIYF